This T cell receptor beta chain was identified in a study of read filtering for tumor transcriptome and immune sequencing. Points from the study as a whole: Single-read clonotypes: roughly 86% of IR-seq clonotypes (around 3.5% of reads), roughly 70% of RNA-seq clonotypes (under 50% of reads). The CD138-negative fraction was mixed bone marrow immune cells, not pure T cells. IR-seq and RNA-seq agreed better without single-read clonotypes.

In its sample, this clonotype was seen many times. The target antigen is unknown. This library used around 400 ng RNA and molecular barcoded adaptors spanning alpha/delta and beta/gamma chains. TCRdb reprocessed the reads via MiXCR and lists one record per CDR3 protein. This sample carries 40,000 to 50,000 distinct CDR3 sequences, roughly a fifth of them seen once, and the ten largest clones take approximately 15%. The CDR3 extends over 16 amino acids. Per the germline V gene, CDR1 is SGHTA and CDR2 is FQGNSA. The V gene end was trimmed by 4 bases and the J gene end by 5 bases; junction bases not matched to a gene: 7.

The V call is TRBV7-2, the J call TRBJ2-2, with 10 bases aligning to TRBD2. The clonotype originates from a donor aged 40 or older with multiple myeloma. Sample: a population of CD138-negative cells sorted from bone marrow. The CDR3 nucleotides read TGTGCCAGCAGCTCCCCCCGGACTAGCGGAACCGGGGAGCTGTTTTTT. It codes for CASSSPRTSGTGELFF.